The rows below give T cell receptor beta chains drawn from one sample of a study of tissue T cells after allogeneic stem cell transplantation. Profiled with immunoSEQ multiplex PCR; TCRdb holds only in-frame clones, not every one. The table records about 1,800 clones, roughly 70% of them present only once. Material: tissue from the stomach, obtained at autopsy. These receptors all stem from a female donor older than 55 with lung cancer. Both conserved end residues are part of each CDR3. The D gene is left open where the match is weak. The size field is filled for only some rows; it gives once, few, many or a size class.

v_gene,abundance,d_gene,j_gene,CDR3nt,CDR3aa
TRBV13,large,TRBD1,TRBJ2-3,TGTGCCAGCAGCTTCTCTGAGACAGGGCTTAACACAGATACGCAGTATTTT,CASSFSETGLNTDTQYF
TRBV6-2/TRBV6-3,NA,NA,TRBJ1-6,TGTGCCAGCAGCCCTGGGACCGGGCCTCAGGGGAACTCACCCCTCCACTTT,CASSPGTGPQGNSPLHF
TRBV19,NA,NA,TRBJ2-2,TGTGCCAGTAGTATAGTGGTGACAACCACCGGGGAGCTGTTTTTT,CASSIVVTTTGELFF
TRBV4-1,NA,NA,TRBJ1-2,TGCGCCAGCAGCCAAGCAGAGGGATCACACTATGGCTACACCTTC,CASSQAEGSHYGYTF
TRBV19,few,NA,TRBJ1-5,TGTGCCAGTAGTATACTGGCATCCACTCAGCCCCAGCATTTT,CASSILASTQPQHF
TRBV6-2/TRBV6-3,NA,NA,TRBJ1-1,TGTGCCAGCAGTTACACCCTCCGAGTACCGGGCCCCGGGAACACTGAAGCTTTCTTT,CASSYTLRVPGPGNTEAFF
TRBV4-3,NA,TRBD2,TRBJ2-1,TGCGCCAGCAGCCAAGAACTAGCGGGGGTCGAGCGGGAGCAGTTCTTC,CASSQELAGVEREQFF
TRBV19,few,TRBD1,TRBJ1-1,TGTGCCAGTAGTGTGGACAGGCTGAACACTGAAGCTTTCTTT,CASSVDRLNTEAFF
TRBV6-5,NA,NA,TRBJ1-1,TGTGCCAGCAGTTACTCGATGAGGAATGAAGCTTTCTTT,CASSYSMRNEAFF
TRBV7-3,NA,TRBD2,TRBJ2-1,TGTGCCAGCGGCCCTAGCGGGAGGCCGGGATTGAATGAGCAGTTCTTC,CASGPSGRPGLNEQFF
TRBV10-3,NA,TRBD2,TRBJ2-5,TGTGCCATCAGTGATTCCGGGACTAGCGGCCAAGAGACCCAGTACTTC,CAISDSGTSGQETQYF
TRBV5-4,NA,TRBD1,TRBJ1-6,TGTGCCAGCAGCGACAGGGGCAATTCACCCCTCCACTTT,CASSDRGNSPLHF
TRBV6-2/TRBV6-3,few,NA,TRBJ2-7,TGTGCCAGCAGTTACCCAGACAGGCAGCGGTACTTC,CASSYPDRQRYF
TRBV4-3,hyperexpanded,NA,TRBJ1-6,TGCGCCAGCAGCCCGCGAGGACGGGGTTCACCCCTCCACTTT,CASSPRGRGSPLHF
TRBV18,NA,NA,TRBJ2-7,TGTGCCAGCTCCCCGGTGGACTCTTACGAGCAGTACTTC,CASSPVDSYEQYF
TRBV15,once,NA,TRBJ1-1,TGTGCCACCAGCAGAGATTGGGGTAGGACTACATCCACTGAAGCTTTCTTT,CATSRDWGRTTSTEAFF
TRBV11-3,once,NA,TRBJ2-7,TGTGCCAGCAGCAACCAGCCCTACGAGCAGTACTTC,CASSNQPYEQYF
TRBV11-3,large,TRBD2,TRBJ2-1,TGTGCCAGCAGCCCCAGACTAGCAGCCTACAATGAGCAGTTCTTC,CASSPRLAAYNEQFF
TRBV7-9,once,TRBD1,TRBJ2-2,TGTGCCAGCAGCTTTAGGGGGCTAACCGGCGGGGAGCTGTTTTTT,CASSFRGLTGGELFF
TRBV7-2,NA,NA,TRBJ2-1,TGTGCCAGCAGTGCTTCCGCGGGACAGATCCTCCCAAATGAGCAGTTCTTC,CASSASAGQILPNEQFF
TRBV19,NA,TRBD1,TRBJ1-2,TGTGCCAGTAGTCTCAGGACAGGGGACGGCTACACCTTC,CASSLRTGDGYTF
TRBV25-1,once,TRBD2,TRBJ2-7,TGTGCCAGCAGTGGCCCGGGGAAACGGGGGGGATACGAGCAGTACTTC,CASSGPGKRGGYEQYF